Below are 6 T cell receptor beta chains sequenced from a single sample in a study of CD8+ T cells in alopecia areata. RNA extraction and reverse transcription yielded cDNA as sequencing template. Profiling relied on immunoSEQ multiplex PCR, and the TCRdb table lists in-frame clones only, not all of them. The sample was found to contain more than 2,000 clones, and every one recurs. Sample time point: mouse skin 3 weeks after grafting. Source: skin, taken at week 3. The receptors originated from a C3H/HeJ mouse with alopecia areata. The MHC haplotype recorded for the strain is H2-k.

This clone is categorized as medium-sized (0.01 to 0.1%). Gene names denote mouse genes. The sequenced fragment ends 4 residues before the CDR3 boundary, so the rest is inferred from the germline J gene. This chain joins TRBV5 and TRBJ2-1; TRBD1 matches 7 bases. There are 15 residues in the CDR3. Germline values: CDR1 LGHNA, CDR2 YNLKQL (reference sequence). Trimming cost V 1 base and J 4 bases; bases outside gene matches: 4. The CDR3 DNA, read in part, is TGTGCCAGCAGCCAAGCACAGGGGTTGTATGCT. Its translation: CASSQAQGLYA. The whole CDR3 sequence reads CASSQAQGLYAEQFF.

This clone was found a few times. The listed genes are named as in mouse. The CDR3 end is not reached by the read, which stops 4 residues before it; the germline J gene fills it in. The genes are TRBV31 and TRBJ1-1; TRBD1 is a possible D gene (6 bases). CDR3 length equals 14 residues. V lost 3 bases to trimming and J lost 3 bases, with 14 bases between them. CDR1 is GKSSPN, CDR2 SITVG, per germline. The covered CDR3 bases are TGTGCCTGGAGCGGCAGGGGAGGAGACACA. Translating it yields CAWSGRGGDT. The full-length CDR3 reads as CAWSGRGGDTEVFF.

This clone has only a few counts. Gene names are mouse gene names. The DNA ends 4 residues before the CDR3 does, and the rest of the CDR3 is filled in from the germline J gene. The chain has TRBV12-2 and TRBJ2-3; 10 nucleotides line up with TRBD1. The germline gives CDR1 SGHLS, CDR2 HYDKME. J lost 3 bases, V lost 4 bases, and 6 bases had no gene match. The CDR3 length is 15 residues. The CDR3 DNA, read in part, is TGTGCCAGCTCCCCCGGGACAGGGGAGGCAGAA. It is translated as CASSPGTGEAE. The complete CDR3 protein is CASSPGTGEAETLYF.

At least ten counts were recorded for this clone. These gene names are mouse names. The CDR3 is cut off 4 residues early in the read; its end comes from the germline J gene. The chain uses TRBV13-1 and TRBJ2-5; 11 nucleotides align to TRBD2. CDR3 length equals 13 residues. Germline V gene sequence: CDR1 NSHNY, CDR2 SYGAGN. The CDR3 reads CASTRDWGDTQYF. The CDR3 bases that were read are TGTGCCAGCACCCGGGACTGGGGGGAC.

This clone was observed at least ten times. One junction end disagrees with the germline gene, perhaps due to a read error. Gene names are mouse gene names. The read stops 4 residues short of the end of the CDR3; the missing end is completed from the germline J gene. V is TRBV13-1 and J is TRBJ2-1, with a weak D call TRBD1 (6 bases). The CDR3 is 14 residues long. The germline gives CDR1 NSHNY, CDR2 SYGAGN. CDR3 loop: CTSSDGTIYAEQFF. CDR3 bases read: TGTACCAGCAGTGACGGGACAATCTATGCT.

This clone was counted ten times or more. The genes and germline here are from mouse. The read ends 4 residues shy of where the CDR3 ends; the end is completed using the germline J gene. The rearrangement joins TRBV14 to TRBJ2-1; 8 bases are shared with TRBD2. The CDR3 has 16 amino acids. Germline CDR1 SGHDT, CDR2 FRDEAV. The sequenced CDR3 bases are TGTGCCAGCAGTTTTGAGGGGGGGGGCGCGTTAGCT. This codes for CASSFEGGGALA. The complete CDR3 sequence is CASSFEGGGALAEQFF. The full variable domain, its missing parts supplied by reference TRBV14 and TRBJ2-1, is EAGVTQSPRYAVLQEGQAVSFWCDPISGHDTLYWYQQPRDQGPQLLVYFRDEAVIDNSQLPSDRFSAVRPKGTNSTLKIQSAKQGDTATYLCASSFEGGGALAEQFFGPGTRLTVL.